The clone carrying this T cell receptor (beta chain) was counted between two and nine times. This record belongs to a study of T cells after yellow fever vaccination. One entry per CDR3 protein, called by TCRdb with MiXCR from the 5' RACE reads. Here the sample spans some 300,000 distinct CDR3 sequences, approximately 11% being singletons. The V gene lost 8 bases and the J gene lost 4 bases, with 17 bases spanning the gap. The germline CDR1 and CDR2 sequences are SGHRS and YFSETQ. The CDR3 totals 14 residues. This sequence was found in a man between 18 and 35 years old who received the YFV17D yellow fever vaccine. The chain employs TRBV5-1 and TRBJ2-3; the D gene could be TRBD1 or TRBD2 (6 bases each). This specimen consisted of CD4+ T cells sorted from PBMCs, obtained 45 days after the yellow fever booster vaccination. The CDR3 bases are TGCGCCAGTATAAACACCGGGGGCGCAGATACGCAGTATTTT. Translating gives CASINTGGADTQYF.